This record looks at one TCR beta chain sequence and its context. The target antigen is unknown. This sample stems from a study of shared clonotypes between healthy human individuals. At the level of the study: The study used three CD4 naive, three CD4 memory, two CD8 naive and one CD8 memory plate per donor.

Study-level points and caveats: Blood alone was sampled, and tissue repertoires likely differ.

The donors, healthy adults who were HIV-negative, had experienced no recent acute infections or vaccinations. Profiling relied on immunoSEQ multiplex PCR, and the TCRdb table lists in-frame clones only, not all of them. Among approximately 500,000 clones listed, 90% to 96% were seen once. CDR1 is SGHRS and CDR2 is YFSETQ in the germline V gene. This CDR3 is 15 amino acids long. V gave up 3 bases and J gave up 1 base, with 11 bases separating them. The receptor comes from a woman in her thirties in good health. The sample was naive CD4+ T cells sorted from blood. Subset here: CD45RA+ positively selected. The rearrangement links TRBV5-1 to TRBJ2-1, with D unclear. The CDR3 DNA follows: TGCGCCAGCAGCTCGCAGAGAGATTCCTACAATGAGCAGTTCTTC. It translates to CASSSQRDSYNEQFF.